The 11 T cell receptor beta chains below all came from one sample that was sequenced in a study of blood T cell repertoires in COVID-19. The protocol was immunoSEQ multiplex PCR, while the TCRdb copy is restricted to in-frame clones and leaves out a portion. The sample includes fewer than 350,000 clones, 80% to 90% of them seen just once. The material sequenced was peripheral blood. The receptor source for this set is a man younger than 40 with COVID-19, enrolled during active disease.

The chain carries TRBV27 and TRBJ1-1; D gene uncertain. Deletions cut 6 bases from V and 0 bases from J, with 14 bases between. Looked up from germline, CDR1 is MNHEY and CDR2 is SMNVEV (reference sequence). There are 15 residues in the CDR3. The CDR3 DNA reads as TGTGCCAGCAGACTAGGGAAGGTGCTGAACACTGAAGCTTTCTTT. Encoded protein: CASRLGKVLNTEAFF.

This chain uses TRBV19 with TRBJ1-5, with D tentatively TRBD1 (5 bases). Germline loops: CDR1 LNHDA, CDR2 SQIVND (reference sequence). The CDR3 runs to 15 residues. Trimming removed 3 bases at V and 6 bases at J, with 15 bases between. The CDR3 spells CASSMYQGTGQPQHF. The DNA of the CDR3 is TGTGCCAGTAGTATGTATCAGGGTACGGGTCAGCCCCAGCATTTT.

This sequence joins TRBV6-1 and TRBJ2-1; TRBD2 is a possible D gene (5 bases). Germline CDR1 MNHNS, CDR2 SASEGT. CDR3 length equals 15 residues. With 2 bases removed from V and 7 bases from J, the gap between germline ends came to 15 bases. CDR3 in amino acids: CASSETSYPINEQFF. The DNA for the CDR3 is TGTGCCAGCAGTGAAACTAGTTACCCTATTAATGAGCAGTTCTTC.

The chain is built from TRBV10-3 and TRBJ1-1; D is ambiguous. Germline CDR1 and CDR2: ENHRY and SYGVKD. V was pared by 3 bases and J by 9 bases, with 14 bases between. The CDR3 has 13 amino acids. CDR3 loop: CAISENPVDQAFF. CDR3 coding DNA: TGTGCCATCAGTGAAAATCCCGTAGATCAAGCTTTCTTT.

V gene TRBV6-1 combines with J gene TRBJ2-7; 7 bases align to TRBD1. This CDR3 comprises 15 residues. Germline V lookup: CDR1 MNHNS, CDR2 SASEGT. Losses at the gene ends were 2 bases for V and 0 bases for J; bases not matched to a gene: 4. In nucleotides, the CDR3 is TGTGCCAGCAGTGAATACCACAGGGGCTCCTACGAGCAGTACTTC. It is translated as CASSEYHRGSYEQYF.

CDR3 residues: CASSSWTSGRALADTQYF. CDR3 coding DNA: TGTGCCAGCAGCTCCTGGACTAGCGGGAGGGCCTTGGCAGATACGCAGTATTTT. The rearrangement joins TRBV6-2 or TRBV6-3 to TRBJ2-3; 15 bases agree with TRBD2. Trimming cost V 6 bases and J 4 bases; bases outside gene matches: 11. The CDR3 contains 18 residues. Per the germline V gene, CDR1 is MNHEY and CDR2 is SVGEGT.

The CDR3 reads CASSSPGQVGNEQFF. CDR3 nucleotides: TGTGCCAGCAGCTCCCCGGGACAGGTAGGGAATGAGCAGTTCTTC. This chain uses TRBV11-2 with TRBJ2-1; TRBD1 matches 8 bases. The germline V gene has CDR1 SGHAT and CDR2 FQNNGV. The CDR3 has 15 amino acids. V was clipped by 4 bases and J by 7 bases; unmatched bases: 9.

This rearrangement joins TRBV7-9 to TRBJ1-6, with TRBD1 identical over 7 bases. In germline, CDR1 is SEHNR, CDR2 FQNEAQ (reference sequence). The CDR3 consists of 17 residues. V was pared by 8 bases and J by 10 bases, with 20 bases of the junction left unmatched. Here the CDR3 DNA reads TGTGCCAGCGCCGAAAGCTTAGCCCGACAGGGAGCGTCACCCCTCCACTTT. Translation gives CASAESLARQGASPLHF.

The CDR3 nucleotides are TGTGCCAGCTCACCACAGGGGGCCGGTGATACGCAGTATTTT. It specifies CASSPQGAGDTQYF. The rearrangement links TRBV18 to TRBJ2-3; 7 nucleotides match TRBD1. Germline CDR1 and CDR2: KGHSH and LQKENI. This CDR3 comprises 14 residues. V trimming: 1 base; J trimming: 6 bases; junction bases outside the gene matches: 4.

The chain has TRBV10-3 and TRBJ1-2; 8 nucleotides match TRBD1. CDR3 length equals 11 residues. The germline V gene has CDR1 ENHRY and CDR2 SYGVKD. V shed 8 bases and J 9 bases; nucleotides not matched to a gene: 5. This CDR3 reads CAIYGQGRYTF. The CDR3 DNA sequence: TGTGCCATCTACGGACAGGGACGCTACACCTTC.

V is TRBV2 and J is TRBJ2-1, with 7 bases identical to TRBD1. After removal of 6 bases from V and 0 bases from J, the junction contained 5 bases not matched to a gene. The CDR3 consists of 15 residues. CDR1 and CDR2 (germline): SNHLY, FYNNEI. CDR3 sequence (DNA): TGTGCCAGCAGCACCCGGGACAGCTCCTACAATGAGCAGTTCTTC. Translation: CASSTRDSSYNEQFF.